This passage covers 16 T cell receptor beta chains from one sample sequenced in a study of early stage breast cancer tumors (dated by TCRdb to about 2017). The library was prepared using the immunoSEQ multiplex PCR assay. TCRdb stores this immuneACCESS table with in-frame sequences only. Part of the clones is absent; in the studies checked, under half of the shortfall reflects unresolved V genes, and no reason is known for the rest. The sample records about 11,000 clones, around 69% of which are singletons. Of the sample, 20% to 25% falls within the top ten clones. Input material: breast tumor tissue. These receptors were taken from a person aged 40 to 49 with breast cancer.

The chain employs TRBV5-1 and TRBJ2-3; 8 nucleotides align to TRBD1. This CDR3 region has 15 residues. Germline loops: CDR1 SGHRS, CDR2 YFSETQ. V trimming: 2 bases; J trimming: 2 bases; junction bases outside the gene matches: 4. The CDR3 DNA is TGCGCCAGCAGCTTCCGGGACAGGTTCACAGATACGCAGTATTTT. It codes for CASSFRDRFTDTQYF.

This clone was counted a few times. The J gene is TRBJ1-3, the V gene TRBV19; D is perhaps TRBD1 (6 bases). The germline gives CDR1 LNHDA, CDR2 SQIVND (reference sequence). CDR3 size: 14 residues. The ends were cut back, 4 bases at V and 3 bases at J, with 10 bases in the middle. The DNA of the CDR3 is TGTGCCAGTAGTAAGGGGGGGAGTGGAAACACCATATATTTT. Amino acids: CASSKGGSGNTIYF.

This chain's CDR3 is CAWRLEGANEKLFF. The CDR3 nucleotides read TGTGCCTGGAGATTGGAGGGGGCTAATGAAAAACTGTTTTTT. This sequence joins TRBV30 and TRBJ1-4, with D perhaps matching TRBD1 (6 bases). The V gene's germline CDR1 is GTSNPN and CDR2 SVGIG (reference sequence). The V end lost 3 bases, the J end lost 3 bases, and 11 bases lay between the germline ends. The length of the CDR3 is 14 residues.

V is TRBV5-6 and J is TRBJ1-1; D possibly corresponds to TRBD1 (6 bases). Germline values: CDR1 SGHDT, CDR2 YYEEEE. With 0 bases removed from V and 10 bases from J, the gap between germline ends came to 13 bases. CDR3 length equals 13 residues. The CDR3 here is CASSLEDAGVAFF. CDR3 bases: TGTGCCAGCAGCTTGGAAGATGCAGGGGTAGCTTTCTTT.

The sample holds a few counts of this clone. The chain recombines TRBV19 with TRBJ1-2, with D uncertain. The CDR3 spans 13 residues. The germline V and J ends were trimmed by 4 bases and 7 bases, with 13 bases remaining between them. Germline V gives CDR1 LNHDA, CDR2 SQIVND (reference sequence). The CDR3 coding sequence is TGTGCCAGTAGTAATACAGAGAGTCGTGGCTACACCTTC. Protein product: CASSNTESRGYTF.

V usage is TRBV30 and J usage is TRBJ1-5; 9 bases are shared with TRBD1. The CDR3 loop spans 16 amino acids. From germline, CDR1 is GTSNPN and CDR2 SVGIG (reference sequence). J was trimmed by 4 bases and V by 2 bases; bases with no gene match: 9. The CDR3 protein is CAWSSSRDRVNQPQHF. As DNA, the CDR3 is TGTGCCTGGAGTTCTAGCCGGGACAGGGTTAATCAGCCCCAGCATTTT.

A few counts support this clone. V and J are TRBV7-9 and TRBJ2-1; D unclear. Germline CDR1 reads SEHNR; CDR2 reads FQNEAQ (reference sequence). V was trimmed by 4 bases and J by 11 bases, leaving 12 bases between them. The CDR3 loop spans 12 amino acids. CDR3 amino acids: CASSSRYNQQFF. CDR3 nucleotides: TGTGCCAGCAGCTCCCGGTATAACCAGCAGTTCTTC.

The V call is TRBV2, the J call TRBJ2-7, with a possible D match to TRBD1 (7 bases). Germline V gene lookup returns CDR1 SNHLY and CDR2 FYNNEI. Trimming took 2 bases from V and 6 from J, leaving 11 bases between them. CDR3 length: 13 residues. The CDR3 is CASSEIQGGEQYF. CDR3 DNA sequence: TGTGCCAGCAGTGAAATTCAGGGGGGCGAGCAGTACTTC.

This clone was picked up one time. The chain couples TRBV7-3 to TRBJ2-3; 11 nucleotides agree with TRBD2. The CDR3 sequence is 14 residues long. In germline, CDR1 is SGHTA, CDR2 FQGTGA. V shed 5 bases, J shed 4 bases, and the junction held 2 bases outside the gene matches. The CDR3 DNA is TGTGCCAGCAGCACACTAGCGGGAGCAGATACGCAGTATTTT. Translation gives CASSTLAGADTQYF.

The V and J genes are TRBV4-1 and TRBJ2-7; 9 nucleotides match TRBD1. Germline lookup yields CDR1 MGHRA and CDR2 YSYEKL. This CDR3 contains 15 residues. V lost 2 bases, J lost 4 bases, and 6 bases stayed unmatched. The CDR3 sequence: CASSQTGQGDYEQYF. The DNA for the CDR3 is TGCGCCAGCAGCCAAACGGGACAGGGTGATTACGAGCAGTACTTC.

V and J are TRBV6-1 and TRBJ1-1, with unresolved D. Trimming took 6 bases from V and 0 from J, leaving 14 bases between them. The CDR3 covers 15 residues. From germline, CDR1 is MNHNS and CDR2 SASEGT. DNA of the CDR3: TGTGCCAGCAGGGCCCTAGGGAACCTGAACACTGAAGCTTTCTTT. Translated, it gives CASRALGNLNTEAFF.

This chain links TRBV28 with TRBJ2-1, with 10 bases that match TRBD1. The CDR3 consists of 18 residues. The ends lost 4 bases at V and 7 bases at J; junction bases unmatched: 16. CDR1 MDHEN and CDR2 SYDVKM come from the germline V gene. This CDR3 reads CASSSRGETTGGLNEQFF. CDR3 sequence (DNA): TGTGCCAGCAGTTCCAGGGGGGAGACGACAGGGGGCTTGAATGAGCAGTTCTTC.

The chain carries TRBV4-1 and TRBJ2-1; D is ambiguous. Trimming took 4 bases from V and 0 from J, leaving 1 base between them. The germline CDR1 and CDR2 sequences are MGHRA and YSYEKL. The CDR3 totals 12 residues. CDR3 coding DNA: TGCGCCAGCAGCCCCTCCTACAATGAGCAGTTCTTC. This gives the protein CASSPSYNEQFF.

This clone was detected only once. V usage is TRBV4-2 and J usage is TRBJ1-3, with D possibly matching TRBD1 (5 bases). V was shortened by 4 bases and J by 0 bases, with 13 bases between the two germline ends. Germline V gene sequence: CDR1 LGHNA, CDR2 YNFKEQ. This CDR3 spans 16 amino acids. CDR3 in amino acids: CASSPMGRYSGNTIYF. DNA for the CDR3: TGTGCCAGCAGCCCGATGGGACGGTACTCTGGAAACACCATATATTTT.

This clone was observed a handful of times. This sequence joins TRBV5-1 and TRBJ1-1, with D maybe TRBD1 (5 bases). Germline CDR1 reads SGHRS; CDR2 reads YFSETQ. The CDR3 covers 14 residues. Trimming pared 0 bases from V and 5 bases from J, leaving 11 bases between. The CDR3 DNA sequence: TGCGCCAGCAGCTTGGAGGTGGGGCGAACTGAAGCTTTCTTT. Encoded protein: CASSLEVGRTEAFF.

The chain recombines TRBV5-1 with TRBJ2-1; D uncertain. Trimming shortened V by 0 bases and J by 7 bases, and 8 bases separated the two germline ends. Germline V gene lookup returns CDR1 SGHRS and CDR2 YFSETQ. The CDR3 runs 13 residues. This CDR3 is CASSLGFGNEQFF. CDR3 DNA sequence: TGCGCCAGCAGCTTGGGGTTTGGGAATGAGCAGTTCTTC.